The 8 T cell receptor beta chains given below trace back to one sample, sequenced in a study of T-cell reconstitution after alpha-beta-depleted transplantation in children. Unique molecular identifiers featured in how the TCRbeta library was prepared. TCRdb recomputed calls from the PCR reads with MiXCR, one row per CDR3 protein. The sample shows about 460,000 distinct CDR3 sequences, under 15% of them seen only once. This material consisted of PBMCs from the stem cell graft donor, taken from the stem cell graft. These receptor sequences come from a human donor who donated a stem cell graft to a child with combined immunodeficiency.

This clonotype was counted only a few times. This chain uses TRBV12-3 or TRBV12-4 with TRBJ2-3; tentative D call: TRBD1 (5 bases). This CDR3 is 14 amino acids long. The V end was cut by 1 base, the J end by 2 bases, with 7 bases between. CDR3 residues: CASSLEGFTDTQYF. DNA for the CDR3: TGTGCCAGCAGTTTAGAGGGGTTCACAGATACGCAGTATTTT.

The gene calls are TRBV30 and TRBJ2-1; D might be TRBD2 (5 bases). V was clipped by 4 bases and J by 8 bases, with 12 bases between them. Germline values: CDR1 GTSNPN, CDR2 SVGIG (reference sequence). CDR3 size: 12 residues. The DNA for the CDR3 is TGTGCCTGGAATCCTAGCCAAGATGAGCAGTTCTTC. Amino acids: CAWNPSQDEQFF.

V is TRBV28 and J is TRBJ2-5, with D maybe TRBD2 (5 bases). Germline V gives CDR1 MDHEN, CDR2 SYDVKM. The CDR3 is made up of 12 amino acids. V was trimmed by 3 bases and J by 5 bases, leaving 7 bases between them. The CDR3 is CASSLRVETQYF. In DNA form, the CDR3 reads TGTGCCAGCAGTTTGAGGGTGGAGACCCAGTACTTC.

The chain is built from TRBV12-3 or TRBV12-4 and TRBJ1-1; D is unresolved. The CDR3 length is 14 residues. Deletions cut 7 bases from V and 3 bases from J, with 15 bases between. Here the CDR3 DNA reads TGTGCCAGCAACCACGTTGGGGTTTACACTGAAGCTTTCTTT. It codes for CASNHVGVYTEAFF.

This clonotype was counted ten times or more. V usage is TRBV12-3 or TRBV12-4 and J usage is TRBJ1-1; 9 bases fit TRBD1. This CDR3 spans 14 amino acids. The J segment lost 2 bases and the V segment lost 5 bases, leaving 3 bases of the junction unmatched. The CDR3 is CASSDRGGNTEAFF. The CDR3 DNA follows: TGTGCCAGCAGTGACAGGGGGGGTAACACTGAAGCTTTCTTT.

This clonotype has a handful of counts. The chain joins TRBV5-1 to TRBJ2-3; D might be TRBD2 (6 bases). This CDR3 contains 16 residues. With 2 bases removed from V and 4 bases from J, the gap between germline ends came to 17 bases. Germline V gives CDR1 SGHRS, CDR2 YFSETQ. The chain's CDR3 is CASSFVAGSLPDTQYF. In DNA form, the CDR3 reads TGCGCCAGCAGCTTTGTTGCGGGATCCCTCCCAGATACGCAGTATTTT.

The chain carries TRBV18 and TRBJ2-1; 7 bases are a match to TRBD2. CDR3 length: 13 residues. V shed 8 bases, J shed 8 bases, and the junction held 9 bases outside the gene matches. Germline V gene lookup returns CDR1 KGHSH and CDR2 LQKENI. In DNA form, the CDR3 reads TGTGCCAGCACGGACGGGGGGTTGGATGAGCAGTTCTTC. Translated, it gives CASTDGGLDEQFF.

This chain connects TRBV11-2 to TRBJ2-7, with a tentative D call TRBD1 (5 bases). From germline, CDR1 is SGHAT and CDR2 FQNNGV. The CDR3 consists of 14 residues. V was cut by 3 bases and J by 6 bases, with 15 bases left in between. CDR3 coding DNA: TGTGCCAGCAGCTTGGGGCCCGTGATCGCCGAGCAGTACTTC. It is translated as CASSLGPVIAEQYF. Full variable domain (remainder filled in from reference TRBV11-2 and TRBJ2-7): EAGVAQSPRYKIIEKRQSVAFWCNPISGHATLYWYQQILGQGPKLLIQFQNNGVVDDSQLPKDRFSAERLKGVDSTLKIQPAKLEDSAVYLCASSLGPVIAEQYFGPGTRLTVT.